This passage covers 15 T cell receptor beta chains from one sample sequenced in a study of T cell changes during pregnancy in multiple sclerosis. Method: immunoSEQ multiplex PCR; TCRdb's copy keeps in-frame clones and lacks some. Of roughly 44,000 clones listed, 88% are singletons. Here the sequenced sample was CD8+ T cells from peripheral blood mononuclear cells, taken after pregnancy. The receptor source for this set is a female donor in good health, enrolled as a control in a pregnancy study.

The genes are TRBV5-5 and TRBJ2-1; 12 bases line up with TRBD2. Germline lookup yields CDR1 SGHKS and CDR2 YYEKEE (reference sequence). There are 15 residues in the CDR3. V lost 3 bases and J lost 3; bases outside the gene matches: 1. The CDR3 bases are TGTGCCAGCAGCTCACTAGCGGGGGGCTACAATGAGCAGTTCTTC. It codes for CASSSLAGGYNEQFF.

The chain couples TRBV18 to TRBJ1-2; TRBD1 matches at 7 bases. This CDR3 contains 14 residues. J was trimmed by 3 bases and V by 2 bases; bases with no gene match: 3. The germline CDR1 and CDR2 sequences are KGHSH and LQKENI. CDR3 protein: CASSPWDRDYGYTF. CDR3 bases: TGTGCCAGCTCACCATGGGACAGAGACTATGGCTACACCTTC.

The chain employs TRBV19 and TRBJ1-6; possible D gene TRBD1, 5 bases. The V and J ends lost 5 bases and 7 bases respectively, with 9 bases between them. The CDR3 spans 13 residues. Per the germline V gene, CDR1 is LNHDA and CDR2 is SQIVND (reference sequence). This CDR3 reads CASSPHRNSPLHF. The CDR3 DNA reads as TGTGCCAGTAGTCCCCACAGGAATTCACCCCTCCACTTT.

The rearrangement uses TRBV7-3 and TRBJ2-3, with TRBD2 matching 8 bases. J was trimmed by 5 bases and V by 3 bases; bases with no gene match: 10. CDR3 length: 16 residues. Germline V lookup: CDR1 SGHTA, CDR2 FQGTGA. Written as DNA, the CDR3 is TGTGCCAGCAGCTTCTCGAGCGGGGGAGCTGTAGATACGCAGTATTTT. This translates into CASSFSSGGAVDTQYF.

This sequence joins TRBV6-5 and TRBJ1-4, with a possible D match to TRBD1 (6 bases). The germline CDR1 and CDR2 sequences are MNHEY and SVGAGI. The V end was cut by 6 bases, the J end by 8 bases, with 16 bases between. The CDR3 runs 14 residues. The CDR3 region is CASRLRDTEEKLFF. The DNA of the CDR3 is TGTGCCAGCAGACTCCGGGACACTGAGGAAAAACTGTTTTTT.

This rearrangement joins TRBV27 to TRBJ2-2, with 10 bases identical to TRBD1. Germline V lookup: CDR1 MNHEY, CDR2 SMNVEV (reference sequence). V trimming: 5 bases; J trimming: 5 bases; junction bases outside the gene matches: 11. CDR3 length equals 17 residues. The CDR3 DNA follows: TGTGCCAGCAGTCCGATGACAGGGGGCAGCTATACCGGGGAGCTGTTTTTT. Translation gives CASSPMTGGSYTGELFF.

The V and J genes are TRBV19 and TRBJ2-7; no clear D gene. V was pared by 1 base and J by 6 bases, with 7 bases between. The germline gives CDR1 LNHDA, CDR2 SQIVND (reference sequence). The CDR3 consists of 12 residues. The CDR3 region is CASSIGNSEQYF. The DNA for the CDR3 is TGTGCCAGTAGTATAGGTAACTCCGAGCAGTACTTC.

In this sample, this clone turned up a few times. The chain is built from TRBV9 and TRBJ1-3; the match to TRBD1 covers 8 bases. V was pared by 0 bases and J by 7 bases, with 6 bases of the junction left unmatched. The CDR3 contains 15 residues. The V gene's germline CDR1 is SGDLS and CDR2 YYNGEE. As DNA, the CDR3 is TGTGCCAGCAGCGTAGAGGGACAGGTGTGGAACACCATATATTTT. Protein product: CASSVEGQVWNTIYF.

This chain connects TRBV27 to TRBJ2-2; 8 bases map to TRBD1. CDR1 and CDR2 from the germline V gene are MNHEY and SMNVEV (reference sequence). CDR3 size: 15 residues. J gave up 6 bases and V 6 bases, and 9 bases lay outside the gene matches. DNA for the CDR3: TGTGCCAGCAGCGCCGGGACAGGCGGAGCCGGGGAGCTGTTTTTT. Amino acids: CASSAGTGGAGELFF.

The table lists this clone with a count of one. The chain carries TRBV10-1 and TRBJ1-5; D possibly corresponds to TRBD1 (5 bases). This CDR3 contains 14 residues. The germline gives CDR1 WNHNN, CDR2 SYGVQD (reference sequence). The ends were cut back, 6 bases at V and 0 bases at J, with 9 bases in the middle. The CDR3 region is CASRQGYSNQPQHF. CDR3 DNA sequence: TGCGCCAGCAGGCAGGGATATAGCAATCAGCCCCAGCATTTT.

This clone was picked up one time. The V and J genes are TRBV27 and TRBJ2-3; D is possibly TRBD1 (5 bases). Germline V CDR1 and CDR2: MNHEY, SMNVEV (reference sequence). This CDR3 region has 15 residues. Trimming pared 5 bases from V and 0 bases from J, leaving 12 bases between. The CDR3 spells CASSPRQFSTDTQYF. The CDR3 bases are TGTGCCAGCAGTCCCCGACAGTTTAGCACAGATACGCAGTATTTT.

V usage is TRBV7-2 and J usage is TRBJ1-2, with D possibly being TRBD1 (6 bases). The CDR3 extends over 12 amino acids. The germline CDR1 and CDR2 sequences are SGHTA and FQGNSA. Trimming pared 5 bases from V and 11 bases from J, leaving 15 bases between. The CDR3 spells CASSPGQLEYTF. The CDR3 bases are TGTGCCAGCAGCCCCGGACAGTTGGAATACACCTTC.

The chain has TRBV9 and TRBJ2-7; D perhaps matches TRBD1 (6 bases). Germline V gives CDR1 SGDLS, CDR2 YYNGEE. Trimming shortened V by 4 bases and J by 0 bases, and 11 bases separated the two germline ends. The CDR3 sequence is 14 residues long. The CDR3 is CASSPLQGSYEQYF. CDR3 DNA: TGTGCCAGCAGCCCCCTACAGGGCTCCTACGAGCAGTACTTC.

This chain joins TRBV5-6 and TRBJ2-5; TRBD1 might be the D (6 bases). Trimming removed 4 bases at V and 5 bases at J, with 6 bases between. The CDR3 is 11 residues long. Germline CDR1 SGHDT, CDR2 YYEEEE. CDR3 DNA: TGTGCCAGCAGCAGGGGGGAGACCCAGTACTTC. It translates to CASSRGETQYF.

This sequence joins TRBV9 and TRBJ2-3, with 13 bases identical to TRBD2. CDR1 is SGDLS, CDR2 YYNGEE, per germline. This CDR3 is built from 17 residues. V shed 4 bases, J shed 0 bases, and the junction held 5 bases outside the gene matches. Here the CDR3 reads CASSSGTSGISTDTQYF. DNA of the CDR3: TGTGCCAGCAGCTCCGGGACTAGCGGGATAAGCACAGATACGCAGTATTTT.